These 22 T cell receptor beta chains share one sample of origin, sequenced in a study of cytomegalovirus exposure and HLA in healthy donors. The primer mix had 60 Vbeta and 13 Jbeta primers. TCRdb keeps only in-frame clones here, not all; method: immunoSEQ multiplex PCR. The table has 200,000 or so clones, around four fifths seen once; the top ten hold roughly 0.66%. Sequencing was carried out using PBMCs. The receptors originated from a boy aged 2 to 10 in good health and CMV-seronegative.

This chain links TRBV6-5 with TRBJ1-1; D not resolved. The germline V and J ends were trimmed by 2 bases and 1 base, with 14 bases remaining between them. The CDR3 sequence is 16 residues long. Germline V CDR1 and CDR2: MNHEY, SVGAGI. CDR3 bases: TGTGCCAGCAGTTACCGCTGGGAGGGTTCGAACACTGAAGCTTTCTTT. This translates into CASSYRWEGSNTEAFF.

This chain joins TRBV9 and TRBJ2-3, with 12 bases aligning to TRBD2. CDR1 is SGDLS, CDR2 YYNGEE, per germline. This CDR3 contains 17 residues. Losses at the gene ends were 4 bases for V and 8 bases for J; bases not matched to a gene: 14. Here the CDR3 reads CASSPWTSGATGGTQYF. Written as DNA, the CDR3 is TGTGCCAGCAGCCCTTGGACTAGCGGGGCAACGGGTGGTACGCAGTATTTT.

The CDR3 region has the DNA TGTGCCAGCAGTGAAGGACAGGGAGGTTCACCCCTCCACTTT. This codes for CASSEGQGGSPLHF. The chain employs TRBV2 and TRBJ1-6, with 7 bases lining up with TRBD1. The V segment lost 1 base and the J segment 9 bases; nucleotides outside the gene matches: 3. The CDR3 runs to 14 residues. Germline-derived CDR1 and CDR2 are SNHLY and FYNNEI.

The rearrangement uses TRBV27 and TRBJ2-7; the match to TRBD1 covers 9 bases. CDR1 is MNHEY, CDR2 SMNVEV, per germline (reference sequence). CDR3 length: 15 residues. V was pared by 5 bases and J by 3 bases, with 8 bases of the junction left unmatched. Here the CDR3 DNA reads TGTGCCAGCAGTCCCACAGGGGGCAGATACTACGAGCAGTACTTC. It translates to CASSPTGGRYYEQYF.

This clone was found a few times. The chain has TRBV13 and TRBJ1-1; unclear D gene. The CDR3 has 13 residues. Germline V lookup: CDR1 PRHDT, CDR2 FYEKMQ (reference sequence). The ends were cut back, 3 bases at V and 0 bases at J, with 5 bases in the middle. Here the CDR3 reads CASSFGMNTEAFF. As DNA, the CDR3 is TGTGCCAGCAGCTTCGGTATGAACACTGAAGCTTTCTTT.

A note on this clone: A junction end diverges from the germline sequence, so it may reflect a read error. The chain carries TRBV4-2 and TRBJ2-3; TRBD2 matches 9 bases. CDR3 length: 17 amino acids. CDR1 LGHNA and CDR2 YNFKEQ come from the germline V gene. The CDR3 DNA reads TGTGCCGGCAGCCAAGATTTAGCTAGCGGGGAAAGGGCCCACCAGTATTTT. Residues: CAGSQDLASGERAHQYF.

This clone was detected only once. The chain has TRBV19 and TRBJ2-7; 9 bases align to TRBD1. V lost 5 bases and J lost 1; bases outside the gene matches: 6. Germline loops: CDR1 LNHDA, CDR2 SQIVND (reference sequence). The CDR3 has 15 residues. CDR3 bases: TGTGCCAGTAGTGGAATTGGGACAGGGTCCTACGAGCAGTACTTC. It encodes CASSGIGTGSYEQYF.

The chain combines TRBV30 with TRBJ2-1; 10 bases agree with TRBD2. Germline V gives CDR1 GTSNPN, CDR2 SVGIG (reference sequence). The CDR3 sequence is 14 residues long. With V trimmed by 2 bases and J by 9 bases, 7 bases remained unmatched. The DNA of the CDR3 is TGTGCCTGGAGTCCCCTAGCGGGAGTTCGTGAGCAGTTCTTC. This translates into CAWSPLAGVREQFF.

The chain recombines TRBV15 with TRBJ1-1; D gene ambiguous. Germline V gene lookup returns CDR1 LNHNV and CDR2 YYDKDF (reference sequence). Trimming stripped 7 bases from V and 6 bases from J, with 9 bases between. This CDR3 has 11 amino acids. The CDR3 spells CATNAGPEAFF. The CDR3 coding sequence is TGTGCCACCAACGCGGGCCCTGAAGCTTTCTTT.

The chain links TRBV9 to TRBJ1-6; D call uncertain. With 0 bases removed from V and 0 bases from J, the gap between germline ends came to 4 bases. Looked up from germline, CDR1 is SGDLS and CDR2 is YYNGEE. The CDR3 runs 15 residues. The CDR3 region has the DNA TGTGCCAGCAGCGTAGGTAGCTCCTATAATTCACCCCTCCACTTT. It yields the protein CASSVGSSYNSPLHF. Together with reference TRBV9 and TRBJ1-6, the CDR3 gives the full variable domain: DSGVTQTPKHLITATGQRVTLRCSPRSGDLSVYWYQQSLDQGLQFLIQYYNGEERAKGNILERFSAQQFPDLHSELNLSSLELGDSALYFCASSVGSSYNSPLHFGNGTRLTVT.

This clone was detected only a few times. V and J are TRBV10-3 and TRBJ1-1; D is perhaps TRBD1 (5 bases). The CDR3 consists of 15 residues. Germline V gene sequence: CDR1 ENHRY, CDR2 SYGVKD. V gave up 4 bases and J gave up 5 bases, with 17 bases separating them. CDR3 region: CAISGGGRAGTEAFF. In DNA form, the CDR3 reads TGTGCCATCAGTGGGGGAGGCAGGGCGGGGACTGAAGCTTTCTTT.

The chain links TRBV9 to TRBJ2-3; TRBD1 aligns across 7 bases. V trimming: 7 bases; J trimming: 2 bases; junction bases outside the gene matches: 10. The length of the CDR3 is 15 residues. Germline V CDR1 and CDR2: SGDLS, YYNGEE. The CDR3 sequence: CASSPLGQITDTQYF. CDR3 nucleotides: TGTGCCAGCTCCCCCTTGGGACAGATCACAGATACGCAGTATTTT. Based on the CDR3 plus reference TRBV9 and TRBJ2-3, the full variable domain is DSGVTQTPKHLITATGQRVTLRCSPRSGDLSVYWYQQSLDQGLQFLIQYYNGEERAKGNILERFSAQQFPDLHSELNLSSLELGDSALYFCASSPLGQITDTQYFGPGTRLTVL.

The sample holds one count of this clone. V gene TRBV2 combines with J gene TRBJ2-2; a weak D match, TRBD1 (6 bases). The CDR3 consists of 16 residues. Trimming cost V 4 bases and J 1 base, with 13 bases left between them. Germline CDR1 and CDR2: SNHLY and FYNNEI. The CDR3 is CASSALGQLNTGELFF. DNA of the CDR3: TGTGCCAGCAGTGCTTTAGGACAGCTGAACACCGGGGAGCTGTTTTTT.

This clone has a handful of counts. V and J are TRBV9 and TRBJ1-1, with TRBD1 as a possible D gene (6 bases). Germline CDR1 SGDLS, CDR2 YYNGEE. V was cut by 0 bases and J by 7 bases, with 10 bases left in between. CDR3 length equals 13 residues. The CDR3 region is CASSVVGADEAFF. CDR3 in DNA: TGTGCCAGCAGCGTAGTGGGGGCCGATGAAGCTTTCTTT.

The chain couples TRBV11-2 to TRBJ2-7, with D maybe TRBD2 (6 bases). There are 15 residues in the CDR3. CDR1 and CDR2 from the germline V gene are SGHAT and FQNNGV. The ends were cut back, 0 bases at V and 0 bases at J, with 9 bases in the middle. CDR3 sequence reads: CASSLEAGPSYEQYF. The CDR3 nucleotides read TGTGCCAGCAGCTTAGAGGCGGGACCCTCCTACGAGCAGTACTTC.

This clone was seen only once. The V and J genes are TRBV5-8 and TRBJ1-5; D is unresolved. The CDR3 runs to 11 residues. Germline V lookup: CDR1 SGHTS, CDR2 YDEGEE. Trimming took 1 base from V and 6 from J, leaving 2 bases between them. The CDR3 coding sequence is TGTGCCAGCAGCTTGCTTCAGCCCCAGCATTTT. This sequence encodes CASSLLQPQHF.

V and J are TRBV30 and TRBJ1-2; D is perhaps TRBD1 (5 bases). V lost 2 bases and J 8 bases, leaving 9 bases between the germline ends. The CDR3 length is 11 residues. The germline CDR1 and CDR2 sequences are GTSNPN and SVGIG (reference sequence). The CDR3 nucleotides read TGTGCCTGGAGTCAGGGCCTGGGCTACACCTTC. Encoded protein: CAWSQGLGYTF.

The count of this clone is one. V usage is TRBV6-5 and J usage is TRBJ2-1, with TRBD2 matching over 13 bases. The germline CDR1 and CDR2 sequences are MNHEY and SVGAGI. V lost 8 bases, J lost 9 bases, and 7 bases stayed unmatched. The CDR3 has 14 amino acids. The CDR3 nucleotides read TGTGCCAGCTGCGGACTAGCGGGAGTAGGTGAGCAGTTCTTC. Encoded protein: CASCGLAGVGEQFF.

This clone was detected only once. J is TRBJ2-1 and V is TRBV30; weak D call: TRBD2 (5 bases). This CDR3 spans 14 amino acids. V was pared by 3 bases and J by 7 bases, with 16 bases between. CDR1 is GTSNPN, CDR2 SVGIG, per germline (reference sequence). The CDR3 protein is CAWSYMKGANEQFF. The CDR3 region has the DNA TGTGCCTGGAGCTACATGAAGGGAGCGAATGAGCAGTTCTTC.

The V gene is TRBV15, the J gene TRBJ2-3; 7 positions agree with TRBD2. Germline CDR1 and CDR2: LNHNV and YYDKDF (reference sequence). This CDR3 is 13 amino acids long. V shed 8 bases and J 4 bases; nucleotides not matched to a gene: 6. CDR3: CATSRGFADTQYF. In DNA, the CDR3 is TGTGCCACCTCGCGGGGGTTCGCAGATACGCAGTATTTT.

V and J are TRBV30 and TRBJ1-3; D unresolved. The CDR3 has 12 amino acids. V lost 0 bases to trimming and J lost 4 bases, with 4 bases between them. Germline values: CDR1 GTSNPN, CDR2 SVGIG (reference sequence). The CDR3 sequence is CAWSVLGNTIYF. Written as DNA, the CDR3 is TGTGCCTGGAGTGTACTCGGAAACACCATATATTTT.

V is TRBV15 and J is TRBJ1-3; TRBD1 might be the D (6 bases). Germline-derived CDR1 and CDR2 are LNHNV and YYDKDF (reference sequence). CDR3 length: 14 residues. V gave up 0 bases and J gave up 10 bases, with 13 bases separating them. The CDR3 DNA is TGTGCCACCAGCAGAGATGGGAAAGGGGGTACCATATATTTT. It yields the protein CATSRDGKGGTIYF.